Listed below are T cell receptor beta chains from one sample, sequenced in a study of neoadjuvant anti-PD-1 for oral cavity cancer. Clones were read by immunoSEQ multiplex PCR, and TCRdb kept only the in-frame ones, dropping some. Found here are some 15,000 clones, around 66% of them singletons; the top ten hold about 2.5%. This specimen consisted of PBMCs, obtained before nivolumab (anti-PD-1) treatment. These receptors all stem from a person aged 40 to 85 with oral cavity squamous cell carcinoma. The conserved cysteine and the conserved F or W are not part of the CDR3 here.

>TRBV6-5|TRBJ1-1
ASSYSAVNTEAF
>TRBV5-5|TRBJ1-1
ASSSTGSRDTEAF
>TRBV7-9|TRBJ1-3
ASSFSPGQFSGNTIY
>TRBV5-1|TRBJ2-1
ASSLERIPYNEQF
>TRBV10-3|TRBJ1-6
AISRGNGNSPLH
>TRBV14|TRBJ1-1
ASSPTGLGTEAF
>TRBV29-1|TRBJ2-7
SAQDRISYEQY
>TRBV7-6|TRBJ1-4
ASSFATNEKLF
>TRBV7-2|TRBJ2-7
ASSPLGGAGLRYEQY
>TRBV19|TRBJ1-2
ASSISAGGYGYT
>TRBV2|TRBJ2-5
ASRKTGGAGETQY
>TRBV30|TRBJ1-1
AWRDGKGTEAF
>TRBV9|TRBJ1-6
ASSVVGSDSPLH
>TRBV2|TRBJ2-2
ASRRGRDTGELF
>TRBV4-2|TRBJ2-5
ASSQGGTGVETQY
>TRBV9|TRBJ1-1
ASSALMNTEAF
>TRBV6-6|TRBJ2-2
ASSYPTGFTGELF
>TRBV7-9|TRBJ2-7
ASSTDRWVGEQY
>TRBV14|TRBJ2-3
ASSQPPDNTDTQY
>TRBV6-4|TRBJ2-3
ASSEAGGSTDTQY
>TRBV2|TRBJ1-5
ASSPEVLLQGLNQPQH
>TRBV20-1|TRBJ1-2
SARQGSGYT
>TRBV5-6|TRBJ2-2
ASSSSPRLDTGELF
>TRBV6-5|TRBJ1-2
ASRRTGDGYT
>TRBV20-1|TRBJ2-7
SAGRYEQY
>TRBV7-2|TRBJ2-2
ASSSGGPGELF
>TRBV11-2|TRBJ2-1
ASSYNEQF
>TRBV7-2|TRBJ1-5
ASSLGRGSNQPQH
>TRBV19|TRBJ1-5
ASSISFNQPQH
>TRBV10-2|TRBJ1-3
ASSESQGAVGNTIY
>TRBV29-1|TRBJ2-3
SVEDNLAGGTDTQY
>TRBV19|TRBJ2-7
ASSKGDRRYYEQY
>TRBV11-3|TRBJ2-1
ASSKRGNEQF
>TRBV5-6|TRBJ1-2
ASSLAGTLVYGYT
>TRBV4-1|TRBJ2-6
ASSQEGGQGYSGANVLT
>TRBV21-1|TRBJ2-5
ASSTLPGVRGLDRETQY
>TRBV6-1|TRBJ2-5
ASSGKAGGFPGETQY
>TRBV2|TRBJ1-2
ASMGRDSPNYGYT
>TRBV5-6|TRBJ1-1
ASSAQGPGGTEAF
>TRBV4-1|TRBJ1-1
ASSQDRERAF
>TRBV5-1|TRBJ2-7
ASSPFPSGGAHEQY
>TRBV11-2|TRBJ2-4
ASSFNAAKNIQY
>TRBV6-1|TRBJ2-6
ASSEAGWPPSGANVLT
>TRBV6-6|TRBJ1-1
ASSPRRGSTEAF
>TRBV6-5|TRBJ2-2
ASTSLVPLGELF
>TRBV10-1|TRBJ1-5
ASSARNQPQH
>TRBV2|TRBJ2-2
ASGGLFLERGGELF
>TRBV6-1|TRBJ1-5
ASSDLNQPQH
>TRBV14|TRBJ1-6
ASSQAPDSRYNSPLH
>TRBV7-2|TRBJ1-6
ASSAAGVISPLH
>TRBV29-1|TRBJ1-5
SVAQGSGSNQPQH
>TRBV7-8|TRBJ1-2
ASSSRPGDRVGYT
>TRBV19|TRBJ1-6
ASSMDSGPPLH
>TRBV28|TRBJ1-1
ASKFPGHIPEAF
>TRBV7-8|TRBJ1-3
ASSARGSGNTIY
>TRBV7-9|TRBJ1-3
ASSRQGETNTIY
>TRBV23-1|TRBJ2-5
ASSHRRGAFWLETQY
>TRBV27|TRBJ2-1
ASSSPAGSSYNEQF
>TRBV28|TRBJ2-1
ASRASGSRNEQF
>TRBV27|TRBJ2-1
ASRPPWGGAAEQF